The clone carrying this TCR beta chain has more than one count but fewer than ten. The data stem from a study of tumour-infiltrating T cells in Burkitt lymphoma. Study background: Productive clonality predicted overall and progression-free survival.

Libraries were prepared by immunoSEQ multiplex PCR; TCRdb keeps only in-frame clonotypes and omits some of them. The table lists about 5,100 clones, 24% of them singletons. V shed 4 bases, J shed 5 bases, and the junction held 6 bases outside the gene matches. Germline CDR1 reads SGDLS; CDR2 reads YYNGEE. This CDR3 region has 15 residues. Sequencing was carried out using tumor tissue. This receptor was identified in a human donor with diffuse large B-cell lymphoma. The gene calls are TRBV9 and TRBJ1-1; 12 bases align to TRBD1. For the CDR3, the DNA is TGTGCCAGCAGCCCGGGGACAGGGGGCAGAACTGAAGCTTTCTTT. Residues: CASSPGTGGRTEAFF.